This passage covers 11 T cell receptor beta chains from one sample sequenced in a study of cytomegalovirus exposure and HLA in healthy donors. The primer mix had 60 Vbeta and 13 Jbeta primers. Sequencing used immunoSEQ multiplex PCR; TCRdb keeps in-frame clones, though not all of them. Among over 15,000 clones listed, roughly four fifths were seen once. Input material: PBMCs. The receptors were gathered from a human donor in good health.

This clone was observed a few times. The chain recombines TRBV30 with TRBJ1-6; perhaps TRBD1 as D (6 bases). The CDR3 spans 15 residues. Germline CDR1 reads GTSNPN; CDR2 reads SVGIG (reference sequence). V was clipped by 5 bases and J by 7 bases, with 18 bases between them. The CDR3 region is CAWAGTSGPNSPLHF. Written as DNA, the CDR3 is TGTGCCTGGGCCGGGACATCGGGCCCCAATTCACCCCTCCACTTT.

DNA for the CDR3: TGTGCCAGCAGCTTGGACAGCTATAATTCACCCCTCCACTTT. This codes for CASSLDSYNSPLHF. V is TRBV7-9 and J is TRBJ1-6; TRBD1 is a possible D gene (6 bases). V lost 3 bases to trimming and J lost 3 bases, with 6 bases between them. This CDR3 region has 14 residues. CDR1 SEHNR and CDR2 FQNEAQ come from the germline V gene (reference sequence).

The V gene is TRBV10-2, the J gene TRBJ1-2; the match to TRBD1 covers 7 bases. In germline, CDR1 is WSHSY, CDR2 SAAADI. This CDR3 has 15 residues. V lost 5 bases, J lost 0 bases, and 6 bases stayed unmatched. CDR3 bases: TGCGCCAGCAGTCCCGGGACAGCCCCTAACTATGGCTACACCTTC. It codes for CASSPGTAPNYGYTF.

This clone appeared a single time. V gene TRBV4-1 combines with J gene TRBJ2-3; D perhaps matches TRBD1 (6 bases). Trimming removed 2 bases at V and 2 bases at J, with 11 bases between. CDR1 and CDR2 from the germline V gene are MGHRA and YSYEKL. The CDR3 covers 15 residues. The CDR3: CASSQSGVLTDTQYF. CDR3 DNA sequence: TGCGCCAGCAGCCAATCAGGGGTTCTCACAGATACGCAGTATTTT.

V and J are TRBV7-9 and TRBJ2-7; D is ambiguous. Germline values: CDR1 SEHNR, CDR2 FQNEAQ (reference sequence). The CDR3 totals 11 residues. The ends were cut back, 5 bases at V and 3 bases at J, with 5 bases in the middle. This chain's CDR3 is CASSEDYEQYF. In DNA, the CDR3 is TGTGCCAGCAGCGAGGACTACGAGCAGTACTTC.

This clone was recorded only once. V usage is TRBV5-4 and J usage is TRBJ2-1, with a tentative D call TRBD1 (5 bases). The CDR3 contains 17 residues. Germline V lookup: CDR1 SGHNT, CDR2 YYREEE (reference sequence). The V gene lost 2 bases and the J gene lost 0 bases, with 15 bases spanning the gap. CDR3 nucleotides: TGTGCCAGCAGCTTCCAGACAGCCCGAAGCTCCTACAATGAGCAGTTCTTC. Translating gives CASSFQTARSSYNEQFF. The full variable domain, with the rest looked up from reference TRBV5-4 and TRBJ2-1, is ETGVTQSPTHLIKTRGQQVTLRCSSQSGHNTVSWYQQALGQGPQFIFQYYREEENGRGNFPPRFSGLQFPNYSSELNVNALELDDSALYLCASSFQTARSSYNEQFFGPGTRLTVL.

This sequence joins TRBV19 and TRBJ1-2; D is perhaps TRBD1 (5 bases). There are 15 residues in the CDR3. Trimming removed 5 bases at V and 2 bases at J, with 15 bases between. Germline CDR1 reads LNHDA; CDR2 reads SQIVND (reference sequence). CDR3 coding DNA: TGTGCCAGTAGTGAAGGATCGACAGCCAACTATGGCTACACCTTC. Translating gives CASSEGSTANYGYTF.

This chain connects TRBV28 to TRBJ1-5; weak D call: TRBD1 (6 bases). V shed 6 bases and J shed 0 bases, with 18 bases lying between them. Germline V gene sequence: CDR1 MDHEN, CDR2 SYDVKM. The CDR3 is made up of 17 amino acids. The CDR3 DNA sequence: TGTGCCAGCAGATCCCCGGGACAAATAAATAGCAATCAGCCCCAGCATTTT. This codes for CASRSPGQINSNQPQHF.

The J gene is TRBJ2-1, the V gene TRBV18; possible D gene TRBD1, 5 bases. The CDR3 is 16 residues long. In germline, CDR1 is KGHSH, CDR2 LQKENI. Trimming removed 2 bases at V and 2 bases at J, with 13 bases between. CDR3 loop: CASSPTGMATYNEQFF. The CDR3 nucleotides are TGTGCCAGCTCACCAACAGGTATGGCGACCTACAATGAGCAGTTCTTC.

This chain uses TRBV2 with TRBJ1-4, with TRBD1 identical over 9 bases. Germline CDR1 is SNHLY and CDR2 is FYNNEI. The CDR3 length is 15 residues. Germline trimming cut 7 bases from V and 8 bases from J; bases unmatched to any gene: 11. The CDR3 sequence: CASTLTGTGNEKLFF. CDR3 DNA: TGTGCCAGCACCCTAACCGGGACAGGGAACGAAAAACTGTTTTTT.

This clone was recorded only once. The CDR3 DNA is TGTGCCAGCAGCTTGGTACAGAAAGGCACTGAAGCTTTCTTT. This encodes CASSLVQKGTEAFF. The chain combines TRBV7-2 with TRBJ1-1; D is ambiguous. The V and J ends lost 3 bases and 4 bases respectively, with 12 bases between them. This CDR3 is built from 14 residues. The germline gives CDR1 SGHTA, CDR2 FQGNSA.